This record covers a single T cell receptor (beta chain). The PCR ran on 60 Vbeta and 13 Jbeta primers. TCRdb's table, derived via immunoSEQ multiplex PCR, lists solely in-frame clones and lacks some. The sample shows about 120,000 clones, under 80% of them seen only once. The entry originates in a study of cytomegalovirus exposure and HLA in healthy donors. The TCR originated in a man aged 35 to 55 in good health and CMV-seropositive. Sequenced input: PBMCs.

CDR3 in amino acids: CASSAQETQYF. The CDR3 region has the DNA TGCGCCAGCAGCGCGCAAGAGACCCAGTACTTC. The V gene is TRBV5-1, the J gene TRBJ2-5; D remains ambiguous. Trimming removed 4 bases from V and 2 bases from J, with 3 bases in between. The germline gives CDR1 SGHRS, CDR2 YFSETQ. This CDR3 has 11 amino acids.